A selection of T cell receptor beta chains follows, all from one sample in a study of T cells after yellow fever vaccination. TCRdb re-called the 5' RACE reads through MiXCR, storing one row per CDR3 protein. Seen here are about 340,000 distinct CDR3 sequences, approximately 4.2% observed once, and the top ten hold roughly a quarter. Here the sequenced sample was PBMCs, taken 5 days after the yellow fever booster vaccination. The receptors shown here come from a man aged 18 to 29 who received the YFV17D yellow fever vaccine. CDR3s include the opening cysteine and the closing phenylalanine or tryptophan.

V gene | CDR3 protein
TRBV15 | CATSEGDVSDEQFF
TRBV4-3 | CASSQETLRGYGYTF
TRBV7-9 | CASSLARLGSNNQPQHF
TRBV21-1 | CASKVGQERNIQYF
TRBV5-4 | CASSWDSTGELFF
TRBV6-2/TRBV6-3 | CASSYYTRRVNTEAFF
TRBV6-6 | CASTDWAFDQPQHF
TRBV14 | CASSHGVTLNTGELFF
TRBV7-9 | CASTGIGADTQYF
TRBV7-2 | CASSLDTSTRGATEAFF
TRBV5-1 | CASATGSGGTDTQYF
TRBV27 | CASTSQAPFSPLHF
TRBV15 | CATSRDRAWDEKLFF
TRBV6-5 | CASSPEWGGQPQHF
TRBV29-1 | CSVEIAGGLINEQFF
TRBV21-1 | CASIGMTARGARDRVSDPDGYTF
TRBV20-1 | CSARGREQYF
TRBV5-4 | CASSPPGPRAKNIQYF
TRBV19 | CASSMGGSDEQYF
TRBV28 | CASSSGGYSNQPQHF
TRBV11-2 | CASSFVGRASDTQYF
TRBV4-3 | CASSPESGYGANVLTF
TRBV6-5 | CASSTVRGGGELFF
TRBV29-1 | CSVVKAGVNTEAFF
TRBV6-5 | CASSSFRVVETPLHF
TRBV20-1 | CSARGEGLAARWETQYF
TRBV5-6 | CASSFLGGYTEAFF
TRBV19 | CASRDRDPYNEQFF
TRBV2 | CASQFGTSGGETQYF
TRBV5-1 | CASSLERGGPPDTQYF
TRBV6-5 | CASSPTVLYGYTF
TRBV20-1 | CSASYRRNTEAFF
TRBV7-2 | CASSLALLNTEAFF
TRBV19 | CASRRSAWGTGELFF